The sample holds a few counts of the clone carrying this T cell receptor (beta chain). Antigen specificity is unknown. This entry belongs to a study of beta chain features in type 1 diabetes. Trimming removed 6 bases from V and 2 bases from J; junction bases left unmatched: 5. This CDR3 region has 14 residues. From germline, CDR1 is MDHEN and CDR2 SYDVKM. Study-level findings and limits: Among all four CD4+ subsets, Type 1 diabetes patients had TCRB CDR3s that were moderately but significantly shorter. PCR might favor shorter templates, equally in patients and controls.

cDNA synthesis used the whole RNA isolate, giving expressed TCRB sequences. Naive, central memory and regulatory T cell samples yielded a few million reads on average. Only in-frame clones appear in the TCRdb table, and some are missing; sequencing was by immunoSEQ multiplex PCR. The sample shows 150,000 to 190,000 clones, 9% to 12% of them seen only once. CD45RO/CCR7/CD25/CD127/CD95/CD27 staining was used to isolate CD4+ naive, central memory, regulatory and stem cell-like memory cells by sorting. The sequencing sample was made of central memory CD4+ T cells from blood. This receptor was obtained from a man aged 30-40 years with type 1 diabetes. This chain joins TRBV28 and TRBJ2-7; 9 bases agree with TRBD2. The CDR3 here is CASRLAGLTYEQYF. CDR3 nucleotides: TGTGCCAGCAGACTAGCGGGCCTTACCTACGAGCAGTACTTC.